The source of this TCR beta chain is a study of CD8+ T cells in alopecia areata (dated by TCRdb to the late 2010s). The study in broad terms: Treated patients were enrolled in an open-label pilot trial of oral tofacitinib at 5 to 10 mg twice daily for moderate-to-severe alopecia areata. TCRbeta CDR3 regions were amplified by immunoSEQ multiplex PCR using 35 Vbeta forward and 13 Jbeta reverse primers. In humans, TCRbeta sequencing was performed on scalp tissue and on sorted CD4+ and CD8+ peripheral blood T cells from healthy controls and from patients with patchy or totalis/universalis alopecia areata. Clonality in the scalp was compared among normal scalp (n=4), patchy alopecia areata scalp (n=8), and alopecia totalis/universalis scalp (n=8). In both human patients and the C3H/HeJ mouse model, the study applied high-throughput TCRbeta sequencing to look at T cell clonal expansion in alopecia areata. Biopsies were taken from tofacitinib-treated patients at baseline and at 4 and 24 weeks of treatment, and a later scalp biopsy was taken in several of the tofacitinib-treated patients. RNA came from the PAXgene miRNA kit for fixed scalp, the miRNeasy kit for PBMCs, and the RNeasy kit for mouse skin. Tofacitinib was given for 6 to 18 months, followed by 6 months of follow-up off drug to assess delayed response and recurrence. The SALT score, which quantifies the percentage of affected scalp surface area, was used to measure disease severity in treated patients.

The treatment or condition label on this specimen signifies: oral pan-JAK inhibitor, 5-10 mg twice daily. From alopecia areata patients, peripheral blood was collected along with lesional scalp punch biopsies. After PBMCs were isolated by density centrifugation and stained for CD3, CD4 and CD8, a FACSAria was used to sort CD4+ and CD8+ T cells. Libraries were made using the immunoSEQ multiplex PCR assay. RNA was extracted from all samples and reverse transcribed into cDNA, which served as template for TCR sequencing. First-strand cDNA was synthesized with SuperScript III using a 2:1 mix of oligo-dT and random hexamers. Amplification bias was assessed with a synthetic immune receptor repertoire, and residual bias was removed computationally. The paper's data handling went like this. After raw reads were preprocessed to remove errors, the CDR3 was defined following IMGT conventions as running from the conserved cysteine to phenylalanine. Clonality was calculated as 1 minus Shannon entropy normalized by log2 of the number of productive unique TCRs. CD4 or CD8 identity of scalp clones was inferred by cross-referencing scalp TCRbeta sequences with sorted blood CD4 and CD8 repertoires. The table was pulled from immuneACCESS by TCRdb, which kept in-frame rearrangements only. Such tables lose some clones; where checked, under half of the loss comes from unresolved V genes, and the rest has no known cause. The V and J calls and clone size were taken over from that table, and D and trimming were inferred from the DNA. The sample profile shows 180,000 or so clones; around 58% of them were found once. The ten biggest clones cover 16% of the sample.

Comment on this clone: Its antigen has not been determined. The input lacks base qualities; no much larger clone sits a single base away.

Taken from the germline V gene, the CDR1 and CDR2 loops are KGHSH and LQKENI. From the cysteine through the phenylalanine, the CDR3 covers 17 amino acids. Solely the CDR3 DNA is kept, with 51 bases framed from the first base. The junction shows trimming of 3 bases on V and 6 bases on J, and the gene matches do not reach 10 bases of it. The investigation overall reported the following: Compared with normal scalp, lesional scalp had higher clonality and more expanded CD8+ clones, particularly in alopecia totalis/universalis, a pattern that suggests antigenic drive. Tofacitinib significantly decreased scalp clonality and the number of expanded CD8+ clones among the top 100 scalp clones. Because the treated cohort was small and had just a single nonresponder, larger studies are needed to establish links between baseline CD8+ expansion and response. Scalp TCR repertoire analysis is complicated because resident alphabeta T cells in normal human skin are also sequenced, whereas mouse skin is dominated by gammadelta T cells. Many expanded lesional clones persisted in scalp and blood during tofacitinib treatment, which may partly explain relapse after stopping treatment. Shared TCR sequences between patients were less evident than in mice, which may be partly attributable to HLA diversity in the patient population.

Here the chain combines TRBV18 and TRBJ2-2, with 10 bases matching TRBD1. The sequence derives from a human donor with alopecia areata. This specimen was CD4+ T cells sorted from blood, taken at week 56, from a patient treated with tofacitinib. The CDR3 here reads CASSPPTGTGDSGELFF. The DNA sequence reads TGTGCCAGCTCACCTCCGACCGGGACAGGGGATTCCGGGGAGCTGTTTTTT.